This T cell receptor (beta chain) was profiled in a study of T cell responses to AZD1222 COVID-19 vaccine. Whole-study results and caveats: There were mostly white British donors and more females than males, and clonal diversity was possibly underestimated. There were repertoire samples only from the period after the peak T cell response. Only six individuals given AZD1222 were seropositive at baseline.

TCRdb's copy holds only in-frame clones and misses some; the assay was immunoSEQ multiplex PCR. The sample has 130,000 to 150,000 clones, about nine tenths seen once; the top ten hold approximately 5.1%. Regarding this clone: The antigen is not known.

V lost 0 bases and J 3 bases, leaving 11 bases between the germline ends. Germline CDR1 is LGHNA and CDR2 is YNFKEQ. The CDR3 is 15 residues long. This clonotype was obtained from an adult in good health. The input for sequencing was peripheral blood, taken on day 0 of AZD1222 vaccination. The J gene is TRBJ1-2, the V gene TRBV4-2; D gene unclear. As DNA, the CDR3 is TGTGCCAGCAGCCAAGATTTAACCGGGTACTATGGCTACACCTTC. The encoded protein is CASSQDLTGYYGYTF.